The entry below describes one T cell receptor beta chain. Original analysis: Scientists estimated how many nucleated cells there were by amplifying reference gene primers. The data were produced by immunoSEQ multiplex PCR, yet TCRdb's version contains in-frame clones alone and is incomplete. V, J and clone size are those of that table, while D and trimming were read from the DNA. The sample records about 76,000 clones, approximately 88% being singletons. The CDR3 is 16 residues long. V lost 0 bases to trimming and J lost 0 bases; unmatched junction nucleotides: 2. Germline-derived CDR1 and CDR2 are SGHRS and YFSETQ. This sample was taken from a study of blood T cell repertoires in COVID-19. For the study at large: Donors in the United States, Italy and Spain gave samples during acute or convalescent COVID-19. From T cells, B-cell-depleted T cells, or PBMCs came the material, which was cDNA or gDNA.

This TCR came from a man aged 50 to 59 with active COVID-19. Specimen: peripheral blood. J is TRBJ2-5 and V is TRBV5-1; 10 nucleotides agree with TRBD2. CDR3 nucleotide sequence: TGCGCCAGCAGCTTGGGGGGACTAGCGAACCAAGAGACCCAGTACTTC. This translates into CASSLGGLANQETQYF.